Each of the 12 T cell receptor beta chains below was sequenced from the same sample in a study of regulatory T cells in long-lasting Graves disease. The authors built TCR beta libraries using iRepertoire HTBI primers and Arm-PCR of CDR3 regions. TCRdb analysed the multiplex PCR reads with MiXCR anew, one entry per CDR3 protein. In the table there are 420,000 or so distinct CDR3 sequences, about a sixth of which are singletons. Specified time point: newly diagnosed GD, antithyroid drugs for less than 3 months. Construction of the TCR library relied on RNA isolated from PBMCs. The sample also formed part of further work on T cells in Graves' hyperthyroidism and ophthalmopathy.

Material: peripheral blood mononuclear cells (PBMCs), obtained at new diagnosis, from a patient treated with antithyroid drugs. These receptor sequences come from a woman younger than 30 with Graves disease.

This clonotype was counted between two and nine times. The gene calls are TRBV20-1 and TRBJ2-5; 16 bases fit TRBD2. Per the germline V gene, CDR1 is DFQATT and CDR2 is SNEGSKA (reference sequence). V gave up 1 base and J gave up 1 base; unmatched junction bases: 9. The length of the CDR3 is 19 residues. Here the CDR3 DNA reads TGCAGTGCTAGAGTACCCACCGGGACTAGCGGGAGGGCCCAAGAGACCCAGTACTTC. It specifies CSARVPTGTSGRAQETQYF.

The CDR3 coding sequence is TGCAGTAGTAGCCGGTCCGATCAGCCCCAGCATTTT. Its translation: CSSSRSDQPQHF. J is TRBJ1-5 and V is TRBV20-1; D is undetermined. The V gene lost 8 bases and the J gene lost 5 bases, with 13 bases spanning the gap. The CDR3 runs 12 residues. Germline CDR1 DFQATT, CDR2 SNEGSKA (reference sequence).

This sequence joins TRBV15 and TRBJ1-4, with 9 nucleotides matching TRBD1. CDR1 LNHNV and CDR2 YYDKDF come from the germline V gene (reference sequence). This CDR3 has 14 residues. The V gene end was trimmed by 1 base and the J gene end by 8 bases; junction bases not matched to a gene: 2. The CDR3 DNA is TGTGCCACCAGCAGAGCGACAGGGGGGGAAAAACTGTTTTTT. It codes for CATSRATGGEKLFF.

Ten or more counts support this clonotype. The J gene is TRBJ1-1, the V gene TRBV11-2, with D unresolved. V lost 5 bases, J lost 0 bases, and 13 bases lay in between. The CDR3 consists of 15 residues. CDR1 and CDR2 (germline): SGHAT, FQNNGV. The CDR3 sequence is CASSPWTGMNTEAFF. CDR3 coding DNA: TGTGCCAGCAGCCCATGGACGGGAATGAACACTGAAGCTTTCTTT.

This clonotype was observed many times. This sequence joins TRBV11-3 and TRBJ1-1; 10 positions match TRBD1. V was pared by 4 bases and J by 3 bases, with 2 bases of the junction left unmatched. The CDR3 extends over 14 amino acids. Germline CDR1 is SGHNT and CDR2 is YENEEA. The CDR3 DNA reads as TGTGCCAGCAGCTCCGGACAGGGGGACACTGAAGCTTTCTTT. It is translated as CASSSGQGDTEAFF.

This clonotype was seen many times. The genes are TRBV3-1 and TRBJ2-3; a weak D match, TRBD1 (6 bases). The V and J ends lost 0 bases and 6 bases respectively, with 7 bases between them. The CDR3 is 13 residues long. Germline V gives CDR1 LGHDT, CDR2 YNNKEL (reference sequence). The CDR3 region is CASSQDGGDTQYF. The CDR3 region has the DNA TGTGCCAGCAGCCAAGATGGGGGCGATACGCAGTATTTT.

This clonotype was found a few times. The genes are TRBV4-1 and TRBJ1-2; D uncertain. V was shortened by 0 bases and J by 0 bases, with 14 bases between the two germline ends. This CDR3 spans 17 amino acids. Looked up from germline, CDR1 is MGHRA and CDR2 is YSYEKL. The CDR3 reads CASSQDVVPIANYGYTF. CDR3 in DNA: TGCGCCAGCAGCCAAGATGTGGTCCCGATAGCTAACTATGGCTACACCTTC.

There are many counts of this clonotype. The chain is built from TRBV2 and TRBJ2-1; 10 bases align to TRBD2. Germline values: CDR1 SNHLY, CDR2 FYNNEI. Unmatched junction bases numbered 8, after V lost 8 bases and J lost 4 bases. This CDR3 has 15 residues. The CDR3 is CASSPRTSGYNEQFF. As DNA, the CDR3 is TGTGCCAGCTCACCTCGGACTAGCGGATACAATGAGCAGTTCTTC.

This clonotype was seen a few times. The V call is TRBV29-1, the J call TRBJ1-2; D is uncertain. The CDR3 has 10 residues. Per the germline V gene, CDR1 is SQVTM and CDR2 is ANQGSEA. V was trimmed by 3 bases and J by 6 bases, leaving 5 bases between them. DNA for the CDR3: TGCAGCGTTGAGAGGGATGGCTACACCTTC. Its translation: CSVERDGYTF. Full variable domain (rest looked up from reference TRBV29-1 and TRBJ1-2): SAVISQKPSRDICQRGTSLTIQCQVDSQVTMMFWYRQQPGQSLTLIATANQGSEATYESGFVIDKFPISRPNLTFSTLTVSNMSPEDSSIYLCSVERDGYTFGSGTRLTVV.

This clonotype has a handful of counts. The chain has TRBV28 and TRBJ1-2; tentative D call: TRBD1 (5 bases). V was clipped by 0 bases and J by 8 bases, with 10 bases between them. Germline V gene data show CDR1 as MDHEN and CDR2 as SYDVKM. The CDR3 has 13 residues. This CDR3 is CASSLWGDLGYTF. CDR3 nucleotide sequence: TGTGCCAGCAGTTTATGGGGGGATCTCGGCTACACCTTC.

This clonotype was observed many times. The V and J genes are TRBV29-1 and TRBJ2-5, with D hard to call. Germline CDR1 is SQVTM and CDR2 is ANQGSEA. There are 11 residues in the CDR3. V dropped 4 bases and J dropped 5 bases, with 8 bases sitting between them. As DNA, the CDR3 is TGCAGCGTTGGTCTTCGGGAGACCCAGTACTTC. Its translation is CSVGLRETQYF.

The chain combines TRBV18 with TRBJ1-5, with D hard to call. CDR3 length: 13 amino acids. Trimming shortened V by 2 bases and J by 5 bases, and 7 bases separated the two germline ends. CDR1 is KGHSH and CDR2 is LQKENI in the germline V gene. CDR3 amino acids: CASSPALDQPQHF. The DNA of the CDR3 is TGTGCCAGCTCACCAGCCCTGGATCAGCCCCAGCATTTT. Filled out from reference TRBV18 and TRBJ1-5, the complete variable domain reads NAGVMQNPRHLVRRRGQEARLRCSPMKGHSHVYWYRQLPEEGLKFMVYLQKENIIDESGMPKERFSAEFPKEGPSILRIQQVVRGDSAAYFCASSPALDQPQHFGDGTRLSIL.